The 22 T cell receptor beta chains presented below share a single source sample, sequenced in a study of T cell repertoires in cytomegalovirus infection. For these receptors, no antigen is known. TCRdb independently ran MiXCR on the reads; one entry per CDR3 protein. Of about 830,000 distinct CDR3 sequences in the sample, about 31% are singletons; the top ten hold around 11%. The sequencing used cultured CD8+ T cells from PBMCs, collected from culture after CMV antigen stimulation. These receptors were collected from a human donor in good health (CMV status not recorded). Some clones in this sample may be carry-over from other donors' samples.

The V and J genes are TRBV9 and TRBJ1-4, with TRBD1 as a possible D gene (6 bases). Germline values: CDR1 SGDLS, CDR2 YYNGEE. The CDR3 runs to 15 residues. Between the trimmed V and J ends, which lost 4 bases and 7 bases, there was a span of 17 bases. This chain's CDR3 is CASSPRDTGIEKLFF. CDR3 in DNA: TGTGCCAGCAGCCCTCGGGACACCGGGATTGAAAAACTGTTTTTT. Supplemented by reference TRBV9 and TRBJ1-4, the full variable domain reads DSGVTQTPKHLITATGQRVTLRCSPRSGDLSVYWYQQSLDQGLQFLIQYYNGEERAKGNILERFSAQQFPDLHSELNLSSLELGDSALYFCASSPRDTGIEKLFFGSGTQLSVL.

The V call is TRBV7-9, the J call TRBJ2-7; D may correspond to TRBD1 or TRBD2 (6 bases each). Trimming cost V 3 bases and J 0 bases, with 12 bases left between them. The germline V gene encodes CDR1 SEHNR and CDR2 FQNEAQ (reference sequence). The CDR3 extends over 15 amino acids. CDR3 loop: CASSFVGGSSYEQYV. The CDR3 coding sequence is TGTGCCAGCAGCTTTGTAGGGGGGAGCTCCTACGAGCAGTACGTC.

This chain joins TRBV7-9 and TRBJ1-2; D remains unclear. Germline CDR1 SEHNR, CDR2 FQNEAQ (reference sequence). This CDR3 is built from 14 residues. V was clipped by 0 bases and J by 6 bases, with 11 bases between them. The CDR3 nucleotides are TGTGCCAGCAGCTTAGCCCCTTTGCGTGATGGCTACACCTTC. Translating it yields CASSLAPLRDGYTF. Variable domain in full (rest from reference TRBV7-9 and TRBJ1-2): DTGVSQNPRHKITKRGQNVTFRCDPISEHNRLYWYRQTLGQGPEFLTYFQNEAQLEKSRLLSDRFSAERPKGSFSTLEIQRTEQGDSAMYLCASSLAPLRDGYTFGSGTRLTVV.

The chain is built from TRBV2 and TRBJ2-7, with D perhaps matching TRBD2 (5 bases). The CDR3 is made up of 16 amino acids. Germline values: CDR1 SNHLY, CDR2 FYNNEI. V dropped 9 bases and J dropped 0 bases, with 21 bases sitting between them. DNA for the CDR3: TGTGCCAGGGGGAGTGACTTAGCGAATAGCTCCTACGAGCAGTACTTC. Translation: CARGSDLANSSYEQYF. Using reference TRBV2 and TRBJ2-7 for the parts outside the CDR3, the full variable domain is EPEVTQTPSHQVTQMGQEVILRCVPISNHLYFYWYRQILGQKVEFLVSFYNNEISEKSEIFDDQFSVERPDGSNFTLKIRSTKLEDSAMYFCARGSDLANSSYEQYFGPGTRLTVT.

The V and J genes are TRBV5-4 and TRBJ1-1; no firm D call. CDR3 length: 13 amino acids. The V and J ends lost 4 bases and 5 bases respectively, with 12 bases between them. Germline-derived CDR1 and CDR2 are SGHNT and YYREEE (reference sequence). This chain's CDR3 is CASSVGRQTEAFF. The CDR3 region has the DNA TGTGCCAGCAGCGTCGGACGGCAGACTGAAGCTTTCTTT.

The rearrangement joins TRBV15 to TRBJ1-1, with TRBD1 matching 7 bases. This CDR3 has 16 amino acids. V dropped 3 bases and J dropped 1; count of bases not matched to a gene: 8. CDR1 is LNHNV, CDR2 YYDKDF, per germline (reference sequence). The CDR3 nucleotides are TGTGCCACCAGCAGGGGATGGACAGGTTCGAACACTGAAGCTTTCTTT. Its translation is CATSRGWTGSNTEAFF. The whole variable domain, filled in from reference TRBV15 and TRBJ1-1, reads DAMVIQNPRYQVTQFGKPVTLSCSQTLNHNVMYWYQQKSSQAPKLLFHYYDKDFNNEADTPDNFQSRRPNTSFCFLDIRSPGLGDTAMYLCATSRGWTGSNTEAFFGQGTRLTVV.

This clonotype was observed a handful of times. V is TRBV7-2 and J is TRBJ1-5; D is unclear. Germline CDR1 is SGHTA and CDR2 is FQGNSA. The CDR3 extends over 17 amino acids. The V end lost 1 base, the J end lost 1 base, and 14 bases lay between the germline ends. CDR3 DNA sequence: TGTGCCAGCAGCTTAGAGGAGCTCCTCTACAGCAATCAGCCCCAGCATTTT. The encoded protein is CASSLEELLYSNQPQHF.

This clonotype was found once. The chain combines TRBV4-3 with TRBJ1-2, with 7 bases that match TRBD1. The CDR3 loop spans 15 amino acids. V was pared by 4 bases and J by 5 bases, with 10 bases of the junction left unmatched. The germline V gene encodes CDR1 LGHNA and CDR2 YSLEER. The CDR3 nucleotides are TGCGCCAGCAGCCCAGCGCCGGGACAGAATTATGGCTACACCTTC. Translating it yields CASSPAPGQNYGYTF.

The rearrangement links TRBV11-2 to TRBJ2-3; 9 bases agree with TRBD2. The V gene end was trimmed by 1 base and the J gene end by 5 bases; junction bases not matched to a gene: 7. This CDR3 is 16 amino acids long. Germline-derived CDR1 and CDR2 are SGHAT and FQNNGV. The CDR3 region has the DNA TGTGCCAGCAGCTTAGGCGGGGGGGCCGAGAAAGATACGCAGTATTTT. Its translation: CASSLGGGAEKDTQYF.

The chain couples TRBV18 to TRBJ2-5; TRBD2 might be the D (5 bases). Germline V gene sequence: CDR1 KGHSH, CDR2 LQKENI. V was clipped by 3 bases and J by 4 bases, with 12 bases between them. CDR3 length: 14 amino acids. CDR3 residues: CASSPPGEPETQYF. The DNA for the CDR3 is TGTGCCAGCTCACCCCCCGGGGAGCCAGAGACCCAGTACTTC.

The CDR3 loop reads CASRTDRDHEQYV. The DNA for the CDR3 is TGCGCCAGCAGGACGGACAGGGACCACGAGCAGTACGTC. The genes are TRBV5-1 and TRBJ2-7, with TRBD1 identical over 8 bases. In germline, CDR1 is SGHRS, CDR2 YFSETQ. The CDR3 loop spans 13 amino acids. Trimming removed 5 bases from V and 5 bases from J; junction bases left unmatched: 6.

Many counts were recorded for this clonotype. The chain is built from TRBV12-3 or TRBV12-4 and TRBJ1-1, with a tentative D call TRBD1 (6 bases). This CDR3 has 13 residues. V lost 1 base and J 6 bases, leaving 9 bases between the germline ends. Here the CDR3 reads CASSLGGQPEAFF. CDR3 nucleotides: TGTGCCAGCAGTTTAGGAGGACAGCCTGAAGCTTTCTTT.

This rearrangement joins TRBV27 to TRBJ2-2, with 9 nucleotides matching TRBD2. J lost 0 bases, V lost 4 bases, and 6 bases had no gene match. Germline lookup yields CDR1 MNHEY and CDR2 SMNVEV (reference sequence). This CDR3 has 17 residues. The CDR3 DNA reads TGTGCCAGCAGTTCGGATAGCGGGGGCCCGAACACCGGGGAGCTGTTTTTT. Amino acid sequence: CASSSDSGGPNTGELFF.

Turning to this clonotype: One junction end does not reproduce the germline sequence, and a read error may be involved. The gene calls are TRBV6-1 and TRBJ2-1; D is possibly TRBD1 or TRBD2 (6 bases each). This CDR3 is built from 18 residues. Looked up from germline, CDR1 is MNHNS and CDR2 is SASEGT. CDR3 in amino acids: CANSPYGQFSGPYNEQFF. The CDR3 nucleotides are TGTGCCAACAGTCCTTACGGACAGTTTAGCGGACCTTACAATGAGCAGTTCTTC.

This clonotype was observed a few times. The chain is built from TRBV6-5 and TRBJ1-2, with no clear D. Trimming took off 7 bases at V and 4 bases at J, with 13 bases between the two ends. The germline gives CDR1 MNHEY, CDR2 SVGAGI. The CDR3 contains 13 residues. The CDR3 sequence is CASTKVGVYGYTF. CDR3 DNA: TGTGCCAGCACTAAGGTTGGGGTCTATGGCTACACCTTC.

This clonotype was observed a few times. This CDR3 reads CASSLSAGTSEAFF. DNA of the CDR3: TGTGCCAGCAGTTTATCGGCCGGGACCTCTGAAGCTTTCTTT. The J gene is TRBJ1-1, the V gene TRBV27; a possible D gene is TRBD1 (5 bases). This CDR3 is 14 amino acids long. The V end was cut by 0 bases, the J end by 6 bases, with 11 bases between. CDR1 MNHEY and CDR2 SMNVEV come from the germline V gene (reference sequence).

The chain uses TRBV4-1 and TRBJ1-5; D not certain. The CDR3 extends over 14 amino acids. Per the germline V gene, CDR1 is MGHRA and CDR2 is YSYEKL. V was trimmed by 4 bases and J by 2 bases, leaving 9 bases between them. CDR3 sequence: CASSPGMGNQPQHF. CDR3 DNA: TGCGCCAGCAGCCCAGGAATGGGCAATCAGCCCCAGCATTTT.

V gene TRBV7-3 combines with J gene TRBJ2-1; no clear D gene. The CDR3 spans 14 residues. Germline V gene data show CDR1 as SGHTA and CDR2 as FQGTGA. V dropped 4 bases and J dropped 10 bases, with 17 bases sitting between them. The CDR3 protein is CASSSRSPVREQFF. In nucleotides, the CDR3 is TGTGCCAGCAGCTCGAGGAGCCCTGTGAGGGAGCAGTTCTTC.

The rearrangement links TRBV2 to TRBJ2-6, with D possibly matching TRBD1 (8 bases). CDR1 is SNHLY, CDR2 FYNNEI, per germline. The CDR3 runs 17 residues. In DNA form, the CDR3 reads TGTGACAGGGGGGAGGGGACGGGGGATTCTCTCGCCAACGTCCTGACTTTC. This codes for CDRGEGTGDSLANVLTF. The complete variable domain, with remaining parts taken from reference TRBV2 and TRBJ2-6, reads EPEVTQTPSHQVTQMGQEVILRCVPISNHLYFYWYRQILGQKVEFLVSFYNNEISEKSEIFDDQFSVERPDGSNFTLKIRSTKLEDSAMYFCDRGEGTGDSLANVLTFGAGSRLTVL.

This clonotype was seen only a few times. The CDR3 spells CASSFSTSGGISYEQYV. CDR3 DNA sequence: TGTGCCAGCAGTTTCTCGACTAGCGGGGGGATCTCCTACGAGCAGTACGTC. The rearrangement joins TRBV12-3 or TRBV12-4 to TRBJ2-7; 13 positions match TRBD2. J lost 0 bases, V lost 3 bases, and 5 bases had no gene match. CDR3 length: 17 residues.

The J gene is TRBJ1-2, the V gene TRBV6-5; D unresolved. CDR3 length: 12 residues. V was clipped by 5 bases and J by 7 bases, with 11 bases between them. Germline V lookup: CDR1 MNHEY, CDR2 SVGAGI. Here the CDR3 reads CASSKQSGGYTF. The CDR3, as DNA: TGTGCCAGCAGTAAACAAAGTGGTGGCTACACCTTC.

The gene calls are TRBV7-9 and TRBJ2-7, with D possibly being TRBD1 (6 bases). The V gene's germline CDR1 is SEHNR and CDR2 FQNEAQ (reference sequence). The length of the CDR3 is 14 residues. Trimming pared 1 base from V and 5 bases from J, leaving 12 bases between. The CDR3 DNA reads TGTGCCAGCAGCTTAGGAGCAGGGGCAGACGAGCAGTACGTC. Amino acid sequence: CASSLGAGADEQYV.